These 23 T cell receptor beta chains were all obtained from the same sample, sequenced in a study of T cell repertoires in cytomegalovirus infection. From the reads, TCRdb called clonotypes with MiXCR, one entry per CDR3 protein. The data show approximately 500,000 distinct CDR3 sequences, with 33% seen just once and roughly 15% held by the top ten. Their specific antigens are unknown. Sequenced material: cultured PBMCs, taken from culture after CMV antigen stimulation. The receptor set was obtained from a human donor in good health (CMV status not recorded). Some clones in this sample may be carry-over from other donors' samples.

The chain has TRBV7-8 and TRBJ2-1; D unclear. The germline CDR1 and CDR2 sequences are SGHVS and FQNEAQ. The germline V and J ends were trimmed by 2 bases and 2 bases, with 13 bases remaining between them. The CDR3 runs to 16 residues. The chain's CDR3 is CASSLLGSTTYNEQFF. The DNA of the CDR3 is TGTGCCAGCAGCTTATTAGGGTCGACGACCTACAATGAGCAGTTCTTC.

The chain links TRBV20-1 to TRBJ2-7; D gene ambiguous. Germline-derived CDR1 and CDR2 are DFQATT and SNEGSKA (reference sequence). The CDR3 is 15 amino acids. V was pared by 1 base and J by 2 bases, with 15 bases between. The DNA of the CDR3 is TGCAGTGCTAGAGGTCCGGAGTCGATAGCCTACGAGCAGTACTTC. Its protein product is CSARGPESIAYEQYF.

This clonotype occurred a few times. This chain uses TRBV7-2 with TRBJ2-1; 8 bases align to TRBD1. Germline V lookup: CDR1 SGHTA, CDR2 FQGNSA. The V gene end was trimmed by 8 bases and the J gene end by 7 bases; junction bases not matched to a gene: 7. The CDR3 covers 13 residues. In nucleotides, the CDR3 is TGTGCCAGCGGGACAGGTATGGGTAATGAGCAGTTCTTC. As protein: CASGTGMGNEQFF.

Concerning this clonotype: A much larger clone differs by one base, so this may be a read error. The chain links TRBV7-2 to TRBJ1-5; perhaps TRBD1 as D (6 bases). Germline CDR1 reads SGHTA; CDR2 reads FQGNSA. This CDR3 comprises 14 residues. CDR3 in DNA: TGTGCCGGCAGCTTAGGACAGTACAATCAGCCCCAGCATTTT. Translating gives CAGSLGQYNQPQHF.

This clonotype was recorded at least ten times. CDR3 sequence: CASSLGLGQYEAFF. The DNA for the CDR3 is TGTGCCAGCAGCTTAGGACTGGGGCAGTATGAAGCTTTCTTT. The genes are TRBV7-2 and TRBJ1-1; D perhaps matches TRBD1 (5 bases). V was cut by 1 base and J by 7 bases, with 13 bases left in between. Germline assignment: CDR1 SGHTA and CDR2 FQGNSA. The CDR3 runs 14 residues.

At least ten counts were recorded for this clonotype. J is TRBJ1-1 and V is TRBV7-2; no definite D call. The CDR3 sequence is 16 residues long. Trimming removed 1 base at V and 3 bases at J, with 15 bases between. Germline V lookup: CDR1 SGHTA, CDR2 FQGNSA. The CDR3 protein is CASSLESVREDTEAFF. In nucleotides, the CDR3 is TGTGCCAGCAGCTTAGAAAGTGTCCGGGAAGACACTGAAGCTTTCTTT.

This clonotype was detected only a few times. The chain carries TRBV7-2 and TRBJ2-1, with D uncertain. The CDR3 has 13 amino acids. Trimming shortened V by 0 bases and J by 4 bases, and 4 bases separated the two germline ends. Per the germline V gene, CDR1 is SGHTA and CDR2 is FQGNSA. The CDR3 reads CASSLADYNEQFF. CDR3 coding DNA: TGTGCCAGCAGCTTAGCGGATTACAATGAGCAGTTCTTC.

This clonotype has just one count. The chain couples TRBV20-1 to TRBJ1-1; 8 nucleotides agree with TRBD1. Unmatched junction bases numbered 7, after V lost 3 bases and J lost 7 bases. CDR3 length: 13 amino acids. Germline values: CDR1 DFQATT, CDR2 SNEGSKA (reference sequence). This CDR3 reads CSASTHRGGEAFF. CDR3 sequence (DNA): TGCAGTGCTAGTACCCACAGGGGGGGTGAAGCTTTCTTT.

The V and J genes are TRBV20-1 and TRBJ2-1; 7 bases agree with TRBD2. V shed 0 bases and J 7 bases; nucleotides not matched to a gene: 9. The germline CDR1 and CDR2 sequences are DFQATT and SNEGSKA (reference sequence). The CDR3 contains 15 residues. Here the CDR3 reads CSAREKAGKYNEQFF. CDR3 sequence (DNA): TGCAGTGCTAGAGAAAAAGCGGGAAAGTATAATGAGCAGTTCTTC.

This clonotype was detected only a few times. This sequence joins TRBV4-2 and TRBJ2-1; 9 nucleotides agree with TRBD2. This CDR3 spans 15 amino acids. Per germline, CDR1 LGHNA and CDR2 YNFKEQ. The J segment lost 6 bases and the V segment lost 4 bases, leaving 7 bases of the junction unmatched. The CDR3 region has the DNA TGTGCCAGCAGCCCTCGGACTAGCGAGGGCAATGAGCAGTTCTTC. Its protein is CASSPRTSEGNEQFF.

This clonotype was recorded a few times. J is TRBJ2-2 and V is TRBV12-3 or TRBV12-4, with 8 bases aligning to TRBD1. The length of the CDR3 is 16 residues. V shed 5 bases and J 6 bases; nucleotides not matched to a gene: 11. The DNA for the CDR3 is TGTGCCAGCAGTGAGGCCAGGGGGCGCTGGGCCGGGGAGCTGTTTTTT. As protein: CASSEARGRWAGELFF.

The chain carries TRBV6-5 and TRBJ2-5; TRBD2 is a possible D gene (6 bases). The V end was cut by 0 bases, the J end by 3 bases, with 14 bases between. The CDR3 sequence is 16 residues long. Germline V lookup: CDR1 MNHEY, CDR2 SVGAGI. CDR3 sequence reads: CASSYSWTGAKETQYF. In DNA form, the CDR3 reads TGTGCCAGCAGTTACTCATGGACGGGAGCGAAAGAGACCCAGTACTTC.

The sample holds one count of this clonotype. This rearrangement joins TRBV3-1 to TRBJ2-1; TRBD2 aligns across 14 bases. V gave up 0 bases and J gave up 8 bases; unmatched junction bases: 6. Looked up from germline, CDR1 is LGHDT and CDR2 is YNNKEL (reference sequence). The CDR3 extends over 17 amino acids. In nucleotides, the CDR3 is TGTGCCAGCAGCCAAGAGACTAGCGGGAGGGGGAGCGATGAGCAGTTCTTC. It translates to CASSQETSGRGSDEQFF.

The genes are TRBV28 and TRBJ1-1, with D perhaps matching TRBD1 (6 bases). CDR1 and CDR2 from the germline V gene are MDHEN and SYDVKM. The CDR3 runs to 15 residues. V was cut by 8 bases and J by 3 bases, with 19 bases left in between. The CDR3 region is CASAAPEGGYTEAFF. DNA of the CDR3: TGTGCCAGCGCGGCCCCTGAAGGGGGATACACTGAAGCTTTCTTT.

The rearrangement uses TRBV10-3 and TRBJ2-3; TRBD2 matches 8 bases. The germline V gene encodes CDR1 ENHRY and CDR2 SYGVKD. The CDR3 extends over 13 amino acids. V lost 7 bases to trimming and J lost 3 bases; unmatched junction nucleotides: 3. The CDR3: CAIKAGVTDTQYF. CDR3 DNA: TGTGCCATCAAAGCGGGAGTTACAGATACGCAGTATTTT.

This clonotype was detected only a few times. The chain uses TRBV7-2 and TRBJ1-5; D ambiguous. The CDR3 loop spans 15 amino acids. Trimming stripped 6 bases from V and 0 bases from J, with 12 bases between. CDR1 and CDR2 from the germline V gene are SGHTA and FQGNSA. The CDR3 loop is CASSPVDVSNQPQHF. CDR3 in DNA: TGTGCCAGCAGTCCCGTTGATGTTAGCAATCAGCCCCAGCATTTT.

The chain combines TRBV6-2 or TRBV6-3 with TRBJ1-1; D is unclear. The germline gives CDR1 MNHEY, CDR2 SVGEGT. V lost 6 bases, J lost 6 bases, and 11 bases lay in between. This CDR3 region has 12 residues. This CDR3 is CASSPEVAEAFF. The CDR3 DNA is TGTGCCAGCAGCCCGGAGGTTGCTGAAGCTTTCTTT.

This clonotype was counted a few times. The chain recombines TRBV28 with TRBJ2-3, with D possibly TRBD2 on 6 matching bases. V was shortened by 5 bases and J by 0 bases, with 18 bases between the two germline ends. CDR3 length: 17 residues. Germline V gene sequence: CDR1 MDHEN, CDR2 SYDVKM. The CDR3 loop is CASSLPRGSGSTDTQYF. Written as DNA, the CDR3 is TGTGCCAGCAGTCTACCCCGGGGGAGCGGAAGCACAGATACGCAGTATTTT.

This clonotype was detected only a few times. The rearrangement uses TRBV7-2 and TRBJ1-1; perhaps TRBD1 as D (5 bases). Germline CDR1 is SGHTA and CDR2 is FQGNSA. The CDR3 is 15 residues long. V dropped 1 base and J dropped 6 bases, with 15 bases sitting between them. The CDR3: CASSLGGGRAAEAFF. CDR3 DNA sequence: TGTGCCAGCAGCTTAGGTGGGGGTCGCGCGGCTGAAGCTTTCTTT.

The rearrangement links TRBV19 to TRBJ2-1, with 10 positions matching TRBD2. The V gene end was trimmed by 3 bases and the J gene end by 6 bases; junction bases not matched to a gene: 5. Germline V gene lookup returns CDR1 LNHDA and CDR2 SQIVND (reference sequence). The CDR3 consists of 15 residues. The CDR3 loop reads CASSMRSGRANEQFF. In DNA form, the CDR3 reads TGTGCCAGTAGTATGCGAAGCGGGAGGGCCAATGAGCAGTTCTTC.

V usage is TRBV12-3 or TRBV12-4 and J usage is TRBJ1-5; possibly TRBD1 for D (5 bases). The CDR3 covers 13 residues. V lost 4 bases and J lost 7, with 11 bases in between. This CDR3 is CASSSRGRQPQHF. Written as DNA, the CDR3 is TGTGCCAGCAGTTCGAGGGGAAGGCAGCCCCAGCATTTT.

This clonotype was counted a few times. V usage is TRBV7-2 and J usage is TRBJ2-7; 10 nucleotides agree with TRBD2. CDR1 SGHTA and CDR2 FQGNSA come from the germline V gene. After removal of 4 bases from V and 5 bases from J, the junction contained 8 bases not matched to a gene. CDR3 length: 15 amino acids. CDR3 protein: CASSSSGSIGDEQYF. For the CDR3, the DNA is TGTGCCAGCAGCTCTAGCGGGAGCATTGGGGACGAGCAGTACTTC.

This clonotype was seen a handful of times. The rearrangement uses TRBV5-3 and TRBJ2-1, with 11 bases aligning to TRBD2. TRBV5-3 is identified as an open reading frame with a role that is uncertain. The trim removed 4 bases at V and 8 bases at J, leaving 8 bases unmatched. This CDR3 has 15 residues. The CDR3 DNA reads as TGTGCCAGAAGCGGCGCTAGCGGGAGGAAGTATGAGCAGTTCTTC. Protein product: CARSGASGRKYEQFF.